One sample yielded the 24 T cell receptor beta chains listed below, sequenced in a study of blood T cell repertoires in COVID-19. Measured with immunoSEQ multiplex PCR; TCRdb has only the in-frame clones, and not every one. The data hold roughly 200,000 clones, with 80% to 85% observed a single time. Sequenced sample: peripheral blood. The receptors come from a man in his fifties with active or convalescent COVID-19.

The chain recombines TRBV30 with TRBJ2-1, with 7 bases aligning to TRBD1. The CDR3 covers 16 residues. CDR1 and CDR2 (germline): GTSNPN, SVGIG (reference sequence). J gave up 12 bases and V 4 bases, and 21 bases lay outside the gene matches. CDR3: CAWTLTPGVSGGGQFF. The CDR3 DNA sequence: TGTGCCTGGACCCTAACCCCGGGTGTTTCAGGGGGTGGGCAGTTCTTC.

The genes are TRBV6-5 and TRBJ2-7; 8 bases line up with TRBD1. Looked up from germline, CDR1 is MNHEY and CDR2 is SVGAGI. The CDR3 covers 14 residues. With V trimmed by 7 bases and J by 4 bases, 9 bases remained unmatched. In nucleotides, the CDR3 is TGTGCCAGCAAAAAAGGACAGGGTAATTACGAGCAGTACTTC. Protein sequence: CASKKGQGNYEQYF.

CDR3 bases: TGTGCCAGCAGTTTCTCCCGGGGGGCCTCCTACGAGCAGTACTTC. It encodes CASSFSRGASYEQYF. The J gene is TRBJ2-7, the V gene TRBV27; TRBD2 might be the D (7 bases). Germline V gives CDR1 MNHEY, CDR2 SMNVEV (reference sequence). The CDR3 has 15 amino acids. The V and J ends lost 3 bases and 0 bases respectively, with 12 bases between them.

This rearrangement joins TRBV7-8 to TRBJ1-2, with a tentative D call TRBD1 (5 bases). V was pared by 1 base and J by 0 bases, with 21 bases between. The length of the CDR3 is 19 residues. Germline V gives CDR1 SGHVS, CDR2 FQNEAQ. CDR3 amino acids: CASSLVRVSGGNANYGYTF. In DNA, the CDR3 is TGTGCCAGCAGCTTAGTTCGGGTTTCGGGGGGGAACGCTAACTATGGCTACACCTTC.

V gene TRBV12-3 or TRBV12-4 combines with J gene TRBJ1-1, with no clear D. This CDR3 is built from 12 residues. The V and J ends lost 6 bases and 0 bases respectively, with 5 bases between them. The CDR3 reads CASRFMNTEAFF. The CDR3 DNA reads as TGTGCCAGCAGGTTTATGAACACTGAAGCTTTCTTT.

The rearrangement uses TRBV30 and TRBJ1-1; D ambiguous. This CDR3 contains 14 residues. CDR1 and CDR2 (germline): GTSNPN, SVGIG (reference sequence). Trimming removed 0 bases at V and 0 bases at J, with 8 bases between. DNA of the CDR3: TGTGCCTGGAGTGTACACAGTATGAACACTGAAGCTTTCTTT. This translates into CAWSVHSMNTEAFF.

V usage is TRBV30 and J usage is TRBJ1-3; D is unresolved. Germline-derived CDR1 and CDR2 are GTSNPN and SVGIG (reference sequence). The V and J ends lost 0 bases and 2 bases respectively, with 5 bases between them. This CDR3 is built from 13 residues. CDR3 sequence reads: CAWSVSAGNTIYF. The CDR3 nucleotides read TGTGCCTGGAGTGTGTCAGCTGGAAACACCATATATTTT.

The CDR3 region has the DNA TGTGCCAGCAGGCCCCGCTCTAGCGGGGTCGCCGGGGAGCTGTTTTTT. Amino acids: CASRPRSSGVAGELFF. The V call is TRBV6-6, the J call TRBJ2-2, with TRBD2 identical over 9 bases. Trimming took 6 bases from V and 6 from J; bases not matched to a gene: 11. This CDR3 region has 16 residues. In germline, CDR1 is MNHNY, CDR2 SVGAGI (reference sequence).

The CDR3 DNA follows: TGTGCCAGCAGCCCCTGGACAGGGAGGGGCACCGGGGAGCTGTTTTTT. Its protein is CASSPWTGRGTGELFF. The chain couples TRBV5-4 to TRBJ2-2, with a tentative D call TRBD1 (8 bases). Germline CDR1 is SGHNT and CDR2 is YYREEE (reference sequence). V lost 4 bases and J lost 4, with 17 bases in between. The CDR3 covers 16 residues.

This sequence joins TRBV4-2 and TRBJ2-3, with D possibly TRBD2 on 7 matching bases. V dropped 4 bases and J dropped 1 base, with 15 bases sitting between them. The CDR3 covers 16 residues. In germline, CDR1 is LGHNA, CDR2 YNFKEQ. The DNA of the CDR3 is TGTGCCAGCAGCCTCTACAGGGAGGGGGGCACAGATACGCAGTATTTT. It translates to CASSLYREGGTDTQYF.

V usage is TRBV28 and J usage is TRBJ2-1, with a weak D call TRBD1 (5 bases). The V end was cut by 2 bases, the J end by 6 bases, with 14 bases between. The CDR3 runs 15 residues. Germline values: CDR1 MDHEN, CDR2 SYDVKM. CDR3 nucleotides: TGTGCCAGCAGTTTAGCGCAGGGTATGCGCAATGAGCAGTTCTTC. This sequence encodes CASSLAQGMRNEQFF.

CDR3 in DNA: TGCGCCAGCAGCATGCACAGTGGCTACAATGAGCAGTTCTTC. Translated, it gives CASSMHSGYNEQFF. This chain uses TRBV5-1 with TRBJ2-1; no definite D call. Deletions cut 4 bases from V and 3 bases from J, with 11 bases between. This CDR3 is 14 amino acids long. Germline assignment: CDR1 SGHRS and CDR2 YFSETQ.

The V gene is TRBV6-1, the J gene TRBJ2-7; possible D gene TRBD2, 5 bases. From germline, CDR1 is MNHNS and CDR2 SASEGT. Between the trimmed V and J ends, which lost 1 base and 11 bases, there was a span of 9 bases. The CDR3 is 11 residues long. The CDR3 region has the DNA TGTGCCAGCAGTGAAGGTCGAGGGAAGTACTTC. This encodes CASSEGRGKYF.

The chain uses TRBV5-1 and TRBJ1-1; D is perhaps TRBD1 (6 bases). Looked up from germline, CDR1 is SGHRS and CDR2 is YFSETQ. The CDR3 sequence is 17 residues long. Trimming took 0 bases from V and 3 from J, leaving 18 bases between them. CDR3 protein: CASSLGLGAGRDTEAFF. For the CDR3, the DNA is TGCGCCAGCAGCTTGGGTTTGGGGGCAGGTAGGGACACTGAAGCTTTCTTT.

The sample holds a few counts of this clone. V is TRBV6-1 and J is TRBJ2-7; D may be TRBD1 (6 bases). CDR1 is MNHNS, CDR2 SASEGT, per germline. CDR3 length: 16 amino acids. V gave up 4 bases and J gave up 0 bases, with 16 bases separating them. In DNA, the CDR3 is TGTGCCAGCAGTGCGTTGGACAGTATGGTCTCCTACGAGCAGTACTTC. Encoded protein: CASSALDSMVSYEQYF.

For this clone: The sample contains more than one DNA sequence encoding this CDR3. The V gene is TRBV24-1, the J gene TRBJ1-5, with TRBD1 identical over 7 bases. V lost 4 bases and J lost 7; bases outside the gene matches: 3. Looked up from germline, CDR1 is KGHDR and CDR2 is SFDVKD. The CDR3 is 13 residues long. The CDR3 loop is CATSDRGDQPQHF. CDR3 DNA sequence: TGTGCCACCAGTGACAGGGGGGACCAGCCCCAGCATTTT.

The V gene is TRBV11-2, the J gene TRBJ2-1, with TRBD2 matching 12 bases. Germline CDR1 is SGHAT and CDR2 is FQNNGV. Losses at the gene ends were 1 base for V and 7 bases for J; bases not matched to a gene: 14. This CDR3 spans 19 amino acids. The CDR3 bases are TGTGCCAGCAGCTTAGTGGGGATTGGGCTAGCGGGGGGGCAAAATGAGCAGTTCTTC. This translates into CASSLVGIGLAGGQNEQFF.

The chain joins TRBV28 to TRBJ2-1, with 16 bases fitting TRBD2. J lost 1 base, V lost 3 bases, and 6 bases had no gene match. The CDR3 contains 19 residues. Germline assignment: CDR1 MDHEN and CDR2 SYDVKM. CDR3 in amino acids: CASSLGTSGGARSYNEQFF. In DNA, the CDR3 is TGTGCCAGCAGTTTGGGGACTAGCGGGGGGGCCAGATCCTACAATGAGCAGTTCTTC.

This sequence joins TRBV19 and TRBJ1-2, with TRBD1 identical over 9 bases. Germline assignment: CDR1 LNHDA and CDR2 SQIVND (reference sequence). Trimming removed 9 bases from V and 4 bases from J; junction bases left unmatched: 9. This CDR3 region has 14 residues. CDR3 protein: CASDTGGASYGYTF. The CDR3 DNA reads as TGTGCCAGCGACACAGGGGGCGCGAGCTATGGCTACACCTTC.

The chain combines TRBV7-3 with TRBJ1-3; 7 nucleotides line up with TRBD1. This CDR3 contains 14 residues. V lost 5 bases, J lost 4 bases, and 5 bases stayed unmatched. Germline CDR1 and CDR2: SGHTA and FQGTGA. This CDR3 is CASSLGTAGNTIYF. CDR3 coding DNA: TGTGCCAGCAGCCTCGGGACAGCCGGAAACACCATATATTTT.

This sequence joins TRBV5-6 and TRBJ2-2; 8 bases agree with TRBD1. V shed 2 bases and J 4 bases; nucleotides not matched to a gene: 1. CDR3 length equals 14 residues. Per germline, CDR1 SGHDT and CDR2 YYEEEE. The CDR3 region is CASSLTGGTGELFF. CDR3 DNA sequence: TGTGCCAGCAGCTTAACAGGGGGCACCGGGGAGCTGTTTTTT.

This clone was recorded a few times. The gene calls are TRBV4-2 and TRBJ1-6; TRBD1 might be the D (5 bases). CDR3 length: 16 residues. V was cut by 4 bases and J by 7 bases, with 17 bases left in between. Per germline, CDR1 LGHNA and CDR2 YNFKEQ. The CDR3: CASSREGAGGNSPLHF. For the CDR3, the DNA is TGTGCCAGCAGCCGAGAAGGGGCAGGTGGGAATTCACCCCTCCACTTT.

This clone was seen a single time. V usage is TRBV7-6 and J usage is TRBJ1-3, with 10 bases lining up with TRBD1. The CDR3 has 16 amino acids. Germline CDR1 is SGHVS and CDR2 is FNYEAQ. The trim removed 5 bases at V and 4 bases at J, leaving 8 bases unmatched. CDR3 coding DNA: TGTGCCAGCAGCCCCCGGGACAGGGGCACAGGAAACACCATATATTTT. It yields the protein CASSPRDRGTGNTIYF.

The V call is TRBV19, the J call TRBJ2-3, with 9 bases lining up with TRBD1. CDR3 size: 18 residues. CDR1 is LNHDA and CDR2 is SQIVND in the germline V gene (reference sequence). Trimming at V came to 5 bases and at J to 3 bases, leaving 15 bases not matched to a gene. The CDR3 loop reads CASSRIHTGQGLTDTQYF. The CDR3 region has the DNA TGTGCCAGTAGTCGAATCCATACGGGACAGGGATTGACAGATACGCAGTATTTT.